Listed below are T cell receptor beta chains from one sample, sequenced in a study of beta chain features in type 1 diabetes. The assay was immunoSEQ multiplex PCR, and TCRdb's table has in-frame clones only and misses some. The table records around 430,000 clones, over 25% of them present only once. The sample taken for sequencing was naive CD4+ T cells from blood. The receptor set was obtained from a man aged 18 to 30 in good health. The CDR3 runs from the conserved cysteine through the conserved F or W. A D gene is named only where the DNA matches it firmly. The size of a clone is reported for some rows only, either as once, few or many, or as a class for expanded clones.

clone_size	v_call	j_call	d_call	cdr3_aa	cdr3_nt
few	TRBV29-1	TRBJ1-2	NA	CSVVQGNYGYTF	TGCAGCGTTGTCCAGGGAAACTATGGCTACACCTTC
few	TRBV30	TRBJ2-5	TRBD2	CASGSASGSGETQYF	TGTGCCTCGGGTTCGGCTAGCGGGAGCGGAGAGACCCAGTACTTC
NA	TRBV28	TRBJ2-7	NA	CASSPPSYEQYF	TGTGCCAGCAGTCCCCCCTCCTACGAGCAGTACTTC
few	TRBV28	TRBJ2-3	NA	CASSLRVSLTDTQYF	TGTGCCAGCAGCTTGAGGGTTTCTTTGACAGATACGCAGTATTTT
NA	TRBV6-6	TRBJ2-2	TRBD2	CASSYRAGGEGELFF	TGTGCCAGCAGTTACAGAGCGGGAGGAGAGGGGGAGCTGTTTTTT
NA	TRBV25-1	TRBJ1-1	NA	CASRRGNTEAFF	TGTGCCAGCAGAAGGGGGAACACTGAAGCTTTCTTT
few	TRBV7-9	TRBJ1-3	TRBD1	CASSTWGQSSGNTIYF	TGTGCCAGCAGCACGTGGGGACAGAGCTCTGGAAACACCATATATTTT
few	TRBV5-4	TRBJ2-3	TRBD1	CASSGTQGAVGTDTQYF	TGTGCCAGCAGCGGCACACAGGGGGCGGTTGGCACAGATACGCAGTATTTT
NA	TRBV29-1	TRBJ2-1	NA	CSVVAGWSYNEQFF	TGCAGCGTTGTTGCGGGATGGTCCTACAATGAGCAGTTCTTC
few	TRBV30	TRBJ2-7	TRBD1	CASTDRGQVEQYF	TGTGCCTCGACCGACAGGGGGCAGGTCGAGCAGTACTTC
NA	TRBV4-2	TRBJ1-5	NA	CASSHRAYNDQPQHF	TGTGCCAGCAGCCACCGGGCGTATAATGATCAGCCCCAGCATTTT
NA	TRBV30	TRBJ2-2	TRBD2	CAWRATSAGELFF	TGTGCCTGGAGGGCGACTAGCGCCGGGGAGCTGTTTTTT
few	TRBV7-8	TRBJ2-1	TRBD2	CASSRGLAEQFF	TGTGCCAGCAGCCGGGGACTAGCCGAGCAGTTCTTC
few	TRBV19	TRBJ2-1	NA	CASSMFYEQFF	TGTGCCAGTAGTATGTTTTATGAGCAGTTCTTC
NA	TRBV30	TRBJ2-5	NA	CAWSVLLETQYF	TGTGCCTGGAGTGTACTTTTGGAGACCCAGTACTTC
NA	TRBV11-1	TRBJ2-3	TRBD1	CASSSLGTGYRDTQYF	TGTGCCAGCAGCTCGTTGGGGACAGGGTATCGTGATACGCAGTATTTT
NA	TRBV7-2	TRBJ2-7	NA	CASSLVARRSYEQYF	TGTGCCAGCAGCTTAGTAGCGCGACGCTCCTACGAGCAGTACTTC
NA	TRBV28	TRBJ1-4	NA	CASSLRSQGSNEKLFF	TGTGCCAGCAGTTTAAGGTCACAGGGAAGTAATGAAAAACTGTTTTTT
NA	TRBV29-1	TRBJ1-1	NA	CSGSVGGVNTEAFF	TGCAGCGGGTCCGTGGGCGGGGTGAACACTGAAGCTTTCTTT
NA	TRBV30	TRBJ1-5	NA	CAWRHDSNQPQHF	TGTGCCTGGAGGCACGATAGCAATCAGCCCCAGCATTTT
NA	TRBV28	TRBJ2-6	NA	CASSPRLGGISGANVLTF	TGTGCCAGCAGCCCACGATTGGGGGGCATATCTGGGGCCAACGTCCTGACTTTC
NA	TRBV9	TRBJ2-1	TRBD2	CASSSRKLADYNEQFF	TGTGCCAGCAGCTCTAGGAAACTAGCGGATTACAATGAGCAGTTCTTC
few	TRBV6-5	TRBJ2-1	NA	CASHHGDEQFF	TGTGCCAGTCATCACGGAGATGAGCAGTTCTTC
NA	TRBV5-1	TRBJ2-1	TRBD2	CASSLISGRSYNEQFF	TGCGCCAGCAGCTTGATTAGCGGGAGATCCTACAATGAGCAGTTCTTC
NA	TRBV2	TRBJ2-1	TRBD2	CATQSGGPQFF	TGTGCCACCCAAAGCGGGGGCCCCCAGTTCTTC
NA	TRBV30	TRBJ1-5	NA	CAWSGGGQPQHF	TGTGCCTGGAGCGGCGGGGGTCAGCCCCAGCATTTT
NA	TRBV19	TRBJ2-6	NA	CASSIWGSGANVLTF	TGTGCCAGTAGTATCTGGGGTTCTGGGGCCAACGTCCTGACTTTC
NA	TRBV7-9	TRBJ2-3	TRBD2	CASSLGAGTSGSLHTQYF	TGTGCCAGCAGCTTAGGCGCCGGGACTAGCGGGAGCCTACATACGCAGTATTTT
few	TRBV7-2	TRBJ2-1	NA	CASSEYNEQFF	TGTGCCAGCAGCGAATACAATGAGCAGTTCTTC
few	TRBV29-1	TRBJ2-1	TRBD2	CSGRLAGTREQFF	TGCAGCGGACGACTAGCGGGGACGCGAGAGCAGTTCTTC
few	TRBV29-1	TRBJ1-1	NA	CSVEGQVNTEAFF	TGCAGCGTTGAAGGCCAGGTGAACACTGAAGCTTTCTTT
NA	TRBV30	TRBJ2-1	NA	CAWSVPGTGINEQFF	TGTGCCTGGAGTGTCCCAGGGACGGGAATCAATGAGCAGTTCTTC
NA	TRBV7-2	TRBJ2-4	NA	CASSPIGGAKNIQYF	TGTGCCAGCAGCCCCATAGGGGGGGCCAAAAACATTCAGTACTTC
NA	TRBV6-6	TRBJ2-7	NA	CASSPPGEEQYF	TGTGCCAGCAGTCCCCCAGGAGAAGAGCAGTACTTC
once	TRBV9	TRBJ2-3	TRBD2	CASSVSPSGSAPDTQYF	TGTGCCAGCAGCGTATCCCCCAGCGGGAGTGCCCCAGATACGCAGTATTTT
few	TRBV29-1	TRBJ2-3	NA	CSVLPPTDTQYF	TGCAGCGTTTTGCCTCCGACAGATACGCAGTATTTT
few	TRBV2	TRBJ2-1	NA	CASSDRRSNEQFF	TGTGCCAGCAGTGACAGGCGTTCAAATGAGCAGTTCTTC
few	TRBV30	TRBJ2-4	NA	CAWIVVVRF	TGTGCCTGGATAGTGGTGGTCCGCTTC
NA	TRBV5-4	TRBJ2-6	NA	CASSGRQSSGANVLTF	TGTGCCAGCAGCGGCCGACAGAGTTCTGGGGCCAACGTCCTGACTTTC
NA	TRBV28	TRBJ2-3	NA	CASSLGITDTQYF	TGTGCCAGCAGTTTAGGGATTACAGATACGCAGTATTTT
few	TRBV25-1	TRBJ2-7	TRBD2	CASSLGLAGGSYEQYF	TGTGCCAGCAGTCTGGGACTAGCGGGAGGGTCCTACGAGCAGTACTTC
NA	TRBV4-2	TRBJ1-1	NA	CASSQQTGLNTEAFF	TGTGCCAGCAGCCAACAGACAGGTTTGAACACTGAAGCTTTCTTT
few	TRBV30	TRBJ1-1	NA	CAWSLRAEAFF	TGTGCCTGGTCCTTGAGGGCTGAAGCTTTCTTT
NA	TRBV30	TRBJ2-1	TRBD2	CAWSLGLAGGPGRLEQFF	TGTGCCTGGAGTTTGGGACTAGCGGGAGGGCCAGGTCGACTAGAGCAGTTCTTC
few	TRBV10-3	TRBJ2-1	TRBD2	CAISEPRLAGWNEQFF	TGTGCCATCAGTGAGCCGAGACTAGCGGGATGGAATGAGCAGTTCTTC
few	TRBV6-6	TRBJ2-1	NA	CASSYSVGSTPSEQFF	TGTGCCAGCAGTTACTCTGTAGGGAGCACCCCCTCGGAGCAGTTCTTC
few	TRBV5-1	TRBJ2-5	TRBD2	CASSYGLAGEETQYF	TGCGCCAGCAGTTACGGACTAGCGGGAGAAGAGACCCAGTACTTC
NA	TRBV30	TRBJ1-1	TRBD1	CAWSDPRTGNTEAFF	TGTGCCTGGAGTGACCCCCGGACAGGGAACACTGAAGCTTTCTTT
few	TRBV7-2	TRBJ2-7	NA	CASSLDLYEQYF	TGTGCCAGCAGCTTAGATTTATACGAGCAGTACTTC
few	TRBV7-2	TRBJ2-7	TRBD1	CASSLVGGQVISYEQYF	TGTGCCAGCAGCTTAGTAGGGGGACAGGTTATTTCCTACGAGCAGTACTTC
NA	TRBV18	TRBJ1-1	NA	CASSPPAGPEAFF	TGTGCCAGCTCACCACCGGCAGGTCCTGAAGCTTTCTTT
NA	TRBV5-4	TRBJ2-5	NA	CASRAGSPQETQYF	TGTGCCAGCAGGGCGGGATCCCCTCAAGAGACCCAGTACTTC
NA	TRBV28	TRBJ2-1	TRBD2	CASSSPSGSGYNEQFF	TGTGCCAGCAGTTCCCCTAGCGGGAGCGGATACAATGAGCAGTTCTTC
once	TRBV19	TRBJ2-7	TRBD2	CASSIVLAGEYEQYF	TGTGCCAGTAGTATCGTTCTAGCGGGAGAGTACGAGCAGTACTTC
NA	TRBV4-2	TRBJ2-7	NA	CASTAGPGLTSYEQYF	TGTGCCAGCACAGCAGGACCGGGACTGACCTCCTACGAGCAGTACTTC
NA	TRBV25-1	TRBJ2-3	NA	CASQWGTDTQYF	TGTGCCAGTCAATGGGGCACAGATACGCAGTATTTT
few	TRBV29-1	TRBJ2-3	NA	CSVEHTTRDTQYF	TGCAGCGTTGAACATACGACCCGAGATACGCAGTATTTT